One T cell receptor beta chain is described in this entry. The CDR3 has 16 residues. Germline V gene sequence: CDR1 KGHDR, CDR2 SFDVKD. The ends lost 5 bases at V and 2 bases at J; junction bases unmatched: 8. Per the original methods: Researchers report that nucleated cell counts were estimated from reference gene primer amplification. Here immunoSEQ multiplex PCR was the method, and the copy in TCRdb shows in-frame clones only, minus some. Clone size and the V and J calls come from that table; the DNA yielded D and trimming. The profile shows 350,000 to 450,000 clones, 70% to 90% of them singletons. Patients from Seattle were sampled longitudinally, starting during active infection. The data belong to a study of blood T cell repertoires in COVID-19. The wider study: COVID-19 samples, acute and convalescent, were from the United States, Italy and Spain. Sources were T cells, B-cell-depleted T cells, or PBMCs; the material itself was cDNA or gDNA.

The TCR sequence derives from a woman aged 55 to 70 with COVID-19, enrolled during active disease. Source material: peripheral blood. This chain uses TRBV24-1 with TRBJ2-5; the match to TRBD2 covers 9 bases. CDR3 bases: TGTGCCACCAGTGGCCCTAGCGGGGTGATACAAGAGACCCAGTACTTC. It translates to CATSGPSGVIQETQYF.